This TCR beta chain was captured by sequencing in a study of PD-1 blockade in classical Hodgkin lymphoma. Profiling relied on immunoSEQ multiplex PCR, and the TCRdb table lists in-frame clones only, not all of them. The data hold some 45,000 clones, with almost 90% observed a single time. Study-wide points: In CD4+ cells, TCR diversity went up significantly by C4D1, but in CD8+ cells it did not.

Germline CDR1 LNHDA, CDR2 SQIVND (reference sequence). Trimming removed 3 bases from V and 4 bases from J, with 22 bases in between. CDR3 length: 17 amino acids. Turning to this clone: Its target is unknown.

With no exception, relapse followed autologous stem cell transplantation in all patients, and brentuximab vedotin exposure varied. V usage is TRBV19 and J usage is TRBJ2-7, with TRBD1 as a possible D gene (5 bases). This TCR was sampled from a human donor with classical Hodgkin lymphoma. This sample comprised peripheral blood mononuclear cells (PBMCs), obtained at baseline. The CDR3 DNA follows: TGTGCCAGTAGTATGCGATCTGGGCGGCCAAGGGGTTACGAGCAGTACTTC. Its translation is CASSMRSGRPRGYEQYF.